The T cell receptor (beta chain) under discussion was sequenced for a study of blood T cells in healthy people across ages. This clonotype has only a few counts. Its antigen is not identified. Study results and limitations: Aged donors had fewer naive CD4+ cells and lower diversity than long-lived donors.

A second roughly 7 to 11 cycle PCR used barcoded and J-beta primers. Every individual sample yielded 2.5 million or more paired-end reads (each containing CDR3). Via MiXCR, TCRdb re-called the 5' RACE reads, giving one row per CDR3 protein. The repertoire has about 800,000 distinct CDR3 sequences, 20% to 30% of them found once; the top ten carry under 4.5%. CDR3 length: 14 residues. Trimming left V 3 bases short and J 8 bases short, with 16 bases between. The V gene's germline CDR1 is WSHSY and CDR2 SAAADI. These records were also assigned to another study, of T cells of mothers and their children. That report notes: The people who donated were three healthy Caucasian mothers and their six children. Sequencing got over 8 million TCR beta CDR3 reads from each mother and around 3 million from each child.

Source material: blood. The rearrangement uses TRBV10-2 and TRBJ1-2; D unresolved. The source of this sequence is a boy aged 5-17 years in good health. The CDR3 loop reads CASSDTEHIGGYTF. For the CDR3, the DNA is TGCGCCAGCAGTGATACAGAGCACATAGGAGGCTACACCTTC.